These 21 T cell receptor beta chains share one sample of origin, sequenced in a study of blood T cell repertoires in COVID-19 (dated by TCRdb to 2020 to 2022). Libraries were prepared through the immunoSEQ multiplex PCR assay. This immuneACCESS table, as held by TCRdb, lists in-frame sequences with V and J called but not all clones. Of the missing ones, under half trace to an unresolved V gene in checked studies; the others have no known cause. This sample holds 68,000 or so clones; roughly 84% were observed only once. The ten most abundant clones make up more than 2.5% of the sample. Sequenced input: peripheral blood. These receptors came from a man between 65 and 79 years old with active or convalescent COVID-19.

The genes are TRBV29-1 and TRBJ1-5, with 8 bases matching TRBD1. V lost 6 bases and J lost 3; bases outside the gene matches: 4. The germline V gene encodes CDR1 SQVTM and CDR2 ANQGSEA. The CDR3 extends over 13 amino acids. The DNA for the CDR3 is TGCAGCGTATCAGGGGGCGACAATCAGCCCCAGCATTTT. It specifies CSVSGGDNQPQHF. The full variable domain, with the rest looked up from reference TRBV29-1 and TRBJ1-5, is SAVISQKPSRDICQRGTSLTIQCQVDSQVTMMFWYRQQPGQSLTLIATANQGSEATYESGFVIDKFPISRPNLTFSTLTVSNMSPEDSSIYLCSVSGGDNQPQHFGDGTRLSIL.

This chain links TRBV5-4 with TRBJ1-1; D remains unclear. This CDR3 comprises 15 residues. Germline V gives CDR1 SGHNT, CDR2 YYREEE (reference sequence). V was cut by 5 bases and J by 0 bases, with 14 bases left in between. The DNA for the CDR3 is TGTGCCAGCAGTACGCAGTTACAAATGAACACTGAAGCTTTCTTT. Translating it yields CASSTQLQMNTEAFF.

In DNA, the CDR3 is TGCGCCAGCAGTCAATGGGAGGGACTGTCCCGGACTTTGAACACTGAAGCTTTCTTT. As protein: CASSQWEGLSRTLNTEAFF. The gene calls are TRBV23-1 and TRBJ1-1; D may be TRBD1 (5 bases). TRBV23-1 is treated as an ORF (open reading frame) with a function not yet certain. This CDR3 contains 19 residues. V lost 1 base and J lost 0, with 21 bases in between.

The chain recombines TRBV28 with TRBJ1-4; TRBD1 matches 8 bases. The CDR3 runs 14 residues. V dropped 6 bases and J dropped 6; count of bases not matched to a gene: 6. Germline CDR1 and CDR2: MDHEN and SYDVKM. Written as DNA, the CDR3 is TGTGCCAGCAGATCAGGGGGCAGCGATGAAAAACTGTTTTTT. Translating it yields CASRSGGSDEKLFF. The full variable domain, in which reference TRBV28 and TRBJ1-4 provide the parts outside the CDR3, is DVKVTQSSRYLVKRTGEKVFLECVQDMDHENMFWYRQDPGLGLRLIYFSYDVKMKEKGDIPEGYSVSREKKERFSLILESASTNQTSMYLCASRSGGSDEKLFFGSGTQLSVL.

The CDR3 bases are TGTGCCACCAGTGATGCTGGGGGCGCGACAGATACGCAGTATTTT. Translated: CATSDAGGATDTQYF. The V gene is TRBV24-1, the J gene TRBJ2-3; D might be TRBD1 (6 bases). With 3 bases removed from V and 3 bases from J, the gap between germline ends came to 12 bases. Germline V gene sequence: CDR1 KGHDR, CDR2 SFDVKD. The CDR3 is made up of 15 amino acids.

The V gene is TRBV2, the J gene TRBJ2-1; 8 nucleotides match TRBD2. CDR3 size: 16 residues. With V trimmed by 0 bases and J by 3 bases, 4 bases remained unmatched. Germline V gives CDR1 SNHLY, CDR2 FYNNEI. DNA for the CDR3: TGTGCCAGCAGTGAAGCGGCGGGGGGATTCTACAATGAGCAGTTCTTC. Translation gives CASSEAAGGFYNEQFF. Together with reference TRBV2 and TRBJ2-1, the CDR3 gives the full variable domain: EPEVTQTPSHQVTQMGQEVILRCVPISNHLYFYWYRQILGQKVEFLVSFYNNEISEKSEIFDDQFSVERPDGSNFTLKIRSTKLEDSAMYFCASSEAAGGFYNEQFFGPGTRLTVL.

The rearrangement links TRBV19 to TRBJ2-7, with 9 bases lining up with TRBD1. V dropped 5 bases and J dropped 0; count of bases not matched to a gene: 2. CDR3 length: 14 residues. CDR1 LNHDA and CDR2 SQIVND come from the germline V gene (reference sequence). The CDR3 nucleotides are TGTGCCAGTAGTTCGGACAGGGGCTCCTACGAGCAGTACTTC. It yields the protein CASSSDRGSYEQYF.

This chain links TRBV29-1 with TRBJ2-5; perhaps TRBD1 as D (6 bases). The CDR3 extends over 13 amino acids. The V gene's germline CDR1 is SQVTM and CDR2 ANQGSEA. V was clipped by 7 bases and J by 2 bases, with 14 bases between them. CDR3 region: CSGLRGGQETQYF. CDR3 bases: TGCAGCGGCCTGAGAGGGGGACAAGAGACCCAGTACTTC. Complete variable domain (other parts from reference TRBV29-1 and TRBJ2-5): SAVISQKPSRDICQRGTSLTIQCQVDSQVTMMFWYRQQPGQSLTLIATANQGSEATYESGFVIDKFPISRPNLTFSTLTVSNMSPEDSSIYLCSGLRGGQETQYFGPGTRLLVL.

This clone was found once. The rearrangement links TRBV18 to TRBJ1-3; D possibly corresponds to TRBD1 (5 bases). The V gene's germline CDR1 is KGHSH and CDR2 LQKENI. Between the trimmed V and J ends, which lost 6 bases and 0 bases, there was a span of 12 bases. This CDR3 contains 15 residues. The CDR3 DNA reads as TGTGCCAGCTCGACTGGACATTTCTCTGGAAACACCATATATTTT. Its translation is CASSTGHFSGNTIYF.

J is TRBJ2-1 and V is TRBV5-6; TRBD2 agrees at 7 bases. Germline V lookup: CDR1 SGHDT, CDR2 YYEEEE. The length of the CDR3 is 16 residues. The ends lost 0 bases at V and 0 bases at J; junction bases unmatched: 3. The CDR3 DNA reads TGTGCCAGCAGCTTGGGGCGGGAGAGCTCCTACAATGAGCAGTTCTTC. Its protein is CASSLGRESSYNEQFF.

V usage is TRBV2 and J usage is TRBJ2-5; no firm D call. Germline CDR1 reads SNHLY; CDR2 reads FYNNEI. The V end was cut by 4 bases, the J end by 4 bases, with 13 bases between. This CDR3 contains 14 residues. CDR3 coding DNA: TGTGCCAGCAGTGGAGGAGAATGGAGAGAGACCCAGTACTTC. Translated: CASSGGEWRETQYF.

The V and J genes are TRBV7-8 and TRBJ2-7; 8 bases are shared with TRBD1. CDR1 is SGHVS, CDR2 FQNEAQ, per germline. Trimming removed 5 bases from V and 0 bases from J; junction bases left unmatched: 6. CDR3 length: 15 amino acids. Written as DNA, the CDR3 is TGTGCCAGCAGCCTCAGGGGGCTGAGCTCCTACGAGCAGTACTTC. The encoded protein is CASSLRGLSSYEQYF.

This clone was observed once. This chain joins TRBV11-2 and TRBJ2-2; 10 positions match TRBD2. Germline V gene lookup returns CDR1 SGHAT and CDR2 FQNNGV. This CDR3 contains 18 residues. Trimming at V came to 1 base and at J to 4 bases, leaving 9 bases not matched to a gene. CDR3 DNA: TGTGCCAGCAGCTTAGTAGCTAGCGGGAGATATCGCACCGGGGAGCTGTTTTTT. It encodes CASSLVASGRYRTGELFF.

This sequence joins TRBV2 and TRBJ1-2; 7 bases agree with TRBD1. Germline assignment: CDR1 SNHLY and CDR2 FYNNEI. The V and J ends lost 6 bases and 4 bases, in that order; junction bases with no gene match: 8. The CDR3 runs to 14 residues. CDR3 nucleotide sequence: TGTGCCAGCAGCGGGGACAGTCTAGTCTATGGCTACACCTTC. It encodes CASSGDSLVYGYTF.

The V call is TRBV6-1, the J call TRBJ2-7, with D maybe TRBD1 (5 bases). With 3 bases removed from V and 3 bases from J, the gap between germline ends came to 18 bases. CDR3 size: 16 residues. Looked up from germline, CDR1 is MNHNS and CDR2 is SASEGT. The CDR3 spells CASSDLSYRKHYEQYF. CDR3 in DNA: TGTGCCAGCAGTGACCTATCTTACAGGAAACACTACGAGCAGTACTTC.

The chain carries TRBV7-6 and TRBJ2-7, with D possibly TRBD2 on 5 matching bases. Trimming stripped 1 base from V and 0 bases from J, with 10 bases between. Germline V gene lookup returns CDR1 SGHVS and CDR2 FNYEAQ. The CDR3 contains 15 residues. Here the CDR3 DNA reads TGTGCCAGCAGCTTAGGAGGGTTGGGCTCCTACGAGCAGTACTTC. It specifies CASSLGGLGSYEQYF. Full variable domain (missing parts from reference TRBV7-6 and TRBJ2-7): GAGVSQSPRYKVTKRGQDVALRCDPISGHVSLYWYRQALGQGPEFLTYFNYEAQQDKSGLPNDRFSAERPEGSISTLTIQRTEQRDSAMYRCASSLGGLGSYEQYFGPGTRLTVT.

V is TRBV10-3 and J is TRBJ2-2; 7 bases align to TRBD1. The length of the CDR3 is 19 residues. Germline CDR1 reads ENHRY; CDR2 reads SYGVKD. J lost 4 bases, V lost 11 bases, and 25 bases had no gene match. The CDR3 DNA follows: TGTGCCGTCTCCCTCGCCGACAGGGAGCTATGGGGAGTCACCGGGGAGCTGTTTTTT. Its translation: CAVSLADRELWGVTGELFF.

The chain links TRBV19 to TRBJ1-2, with TRBD1 matching over 8 bases. Germline lookup yields CDR1 LNHDA and CDR2 SQIVND (reference sequence). Trimming at V came to 6 bases and at J to 6 bases, leaving 12 bases not matched to a gene. This CDR3 region has 15 residues. The CDR3 DNA reads TGTGCCAGTAGACCCCCCGCAGGGGGCGCGGATGGCTACACCTTC. Its translation: CASRPPAGGADGYTF.

This chain connects TRBV4-1 to TRBJ2-1; the match to TRBD2 covers 10 bases. The CDR3 has 17 amino acids. With V trimmed by 0 bases and J by 2 bases, 4 bases remained unmatched. Germline CDR1 MGHRA, CDR2 YSYEKL. DNA of the CDR3: TGCGCCAGCAGCCAAGATCCAACTAGCGGGGCCTACAATGAGCAGTTCTTC. Translated, it gives CASSQDPTSGAYNEQFF.

The chain combines TRBV19 with TRBJ2-3; 7 positions agree with TRBD2. Germline V gene sequence: CDR1 LNHDA, CDR2 SQIVND (reference sequence). J was trimmed by 7 bases and V by 6 bases; bases with no gene match: 4. CDR3 length equals 12 residues. This chain's CDR3 is CASSPGGNTQYF. Written as DNA, the CDR3 is TGTGCCAGTAGCCCCGGGGGGAATACGCAGTATTTT.

The CDR3 here is CASSLESQTRELFF. As DNA, the CDR3 is TGTGCCAGCAGCTTAGAAAGTCAAACCCGGGAACTGTTTTTT. The chain links TRBV11-2 to TRBJ1-4; D not certain. Germline V gene sequence: CDR1 SGHAT, CDR2 FQNNGV. The CDR3 loop spans 14 amino acids. Trimming cost V 0 bases and J 12 bases, with 14 bases left between them.